The 11 T cell receptor beta chains presented below share a single source sample, sequenced in a study of blood T cells in healthy people across ages. Through a sample-barcoded 5' primer and a J-beta primer mix, a second PCR was run for about 6 to 11 cycles. TCRdb recomputed calls from the 5' RACE reads with MiXCR, one row per CDR3 protein. The sample yields some 550,000 distinct CDR3 sequences, about 45% seen once. The sequenced material came from blood. The receptors originated from a man of 80 years or more in good health.

This clonotype was picked up many times. V and J are TRBV15 and TRBJ2-1; D remains ambiguous. The CDR3 sequence is 15 residues long. Trimming removed 5 bases from V and 7 bases from J, with 18 bases in between. From germline, CDR1 is LNHNV and CDR2 YYDKDF (reference sequence). The CDR3 DNA is TGTGCCACCAGCCCCTCTCCGTCTGGTCTTAATGAGCAGTTCTTC. This gives the protein CATSPSPSGLNEQFF.

This clonotype appeared a few times. This chain joins TRBV7-9 and TRBJ2-1, with 7 bases aligning to TRBD1. CDR1 and CDR2 (germline): SEHNR, FQNEAQ (reference sequence). The V and J ends lost 0 bases and 0 bases, in that order; junction bases with no gene match: 11. The CDR3 is 19 residues long. CDR3 amino acids: CASSLARGLVLSSYNEQFF. The CDR3 DNA reads as TGTGCCAGCAGCTTAGCGAGGGGGCTAGTCCTGAGCTCCTACAATGAGCAGTTCTTC.

This clonotype was observed many times. The chain carries TRBV6-5 and TRBJ2-1; D might be TRBD2 (7 bases). Trimming shortened V by 4 bases and J by 6 bases, and 37 bases separated the two germline ends. The length of the CDR3 is 22 residues. The V gene's germline CDR1 is MNHEY and CDR2 SVGAGI. The CDR3 DNA follows: TGTGCCAGCAGTTCCCCCGACACCCGTATGAGGGGTATGGCGGGGGCGGGCAATGAGCAGTTCTTC. It specifies CASSSPDTRMRGMAGAGNEQFF.

The sample holds a few counts of this clonotype. V is TRBV25-1 and J is TRBJ2-1; TRBD2 matches at 10 bases. This CDR3 has 16 residues. V gave up 4 bases and J gave up 5 bases; unmatched junction bases: 8. CDR1 and CDR2 (germline): MGHDK, SYGVNS. The CDR3 sequence is CASSALAGAGNNEQFF. DNA for the CDR3: TGTGCCAGCAGTGCCCTAGCGGGAGCGGGCAACAATGAGCAGTTCTTC.

Concerning this clonotype itself: A junction boundary mismatches the germline segment, possibly from a read error. CDR3 amino acids: CASSFGLATTGTQYF. Written as DNA, the CDR3 is TGTGCCAGCAGCTTTGGTCTAGCGACCACAGGTACGCAGTATTTT. The chain couples TRBV7-2 to TRBJ2-3, with D possibly matching TRBD2 (6 bases). Per germline, CDR1 SGHTA and CDR2 FQGNSA. The CDR3 has 15 residues.

This clonotype has a handful of counts. J is TRBJ2-7 and V is TRBV9; D is perhaps TRBD1 (6 bases). The CDR3 covers 13 residues. V lost 1 base to trimming and J lost 6 bases, with 11 bases between them. Germline CDR1 SGDLS, CDR2 YYNGEE. CDR3 loop: CASSVLIGGEQYF. In nucleotides, the CDR3 is TGTGCCAGCAGCGTATTGATAGGGGGCGAGCAGTACTTC.

This clonotype came up a few times. This sequence joins TRBV11-2 and TRBJ2-5; D possibly matches TRBD1 or TRBD2 (5 bases each). V gave up 7 bases and J gave up 11 bases, with 20 bases separating them. The CDR3 has 13 residues. Germline CDR1 and CDR2: SGHAT and FQNNGV. The CDR3 region is CASNRGAGSEQYF. CDR3 nucleotide sequence: TGTGCCAGCAACCGAGGGGCAGGGAGTGAGCAGTACTTC.

The genes are TRBV7-9 and TRBJ2-2; D is undetermined. Germline V gene sequence: CDR1 SEHNR, CDR2 FQNEAQ (reference sequence). With 6 bases removed from V and 7 bases from J, the gap between germline ends came to 18 bases. This CDR3 has 15 residues. As DNA, the CDR3 is TGTGCCAGCAGGCACACTGGGATCGGTGACGGGGAGCTGTTTTTT. Residues: CASRHTGIGDGELFF.

This clonotype turned up a few times. V usage is TRBV7-9 and J usage is TRBJ2-7, with 9 bases lining up with TRBD1. CDR1 is SEHNR, CDR2 FQNEAQ, per germline (reference sequence). V lost 7 bases, J lost 2 bases, and 6 bases stayed unmatched. CDR3 length: 14 residues. The CDR3 bases are TGTGCCAGCACCCGAGACAGGGGGGCCTACGAGCAGTACTTC. It translates to CASTRDRGAYEQYF.

This clonotype was detected only once. The gene calls are TRBV27 and TRBJ1-5, with 7 nucleotides matching TRBD1. The germline V gene encodes CDR1 MNHEY and CDR2 SMNVEV (reference sequence). V trimming: 6 bases; J trimming: 0 bases; junction bases outside the gene matches: 5. The CDR3 consists of 15 residues. CDR3 protein: CASSSTGDSNQPQHF. DNA of the CDR3: TGTGCCAGCAGCTCCACAGGGGATAGCAATCAGCCCCAGCATTTT.

The rearrangement joins TRBV20-1 to TRBJ1-6; TRBD1 agrees at 9 bases. The V and J ends lost 0 bases and 10 bases, in that order; junction bases with no gene match: 13. The CDR3 has 17 amino acids. CDR1 and CDR2 from the germline V gene are DFQATT and SNEGSKA (reference sequence). This CDR3 reads CSARDGKKGTGTSPLHF. The CDR3 bases are TGCAGTGCTAGAGATGGAAAGAAGGGGACAGGGACCTCACCCCTCCACTTT.